The clone carrying this TCR beta chain was detected only a few times. The source of the sample is a study of beta chain features in type 1 diabetes. CDR3 length: 13 residues. V lost 5 bases to trimming and J lost 6 bases; unmatched junction nucleotides: 3. Looked up from germline, CDR1 is LNHDA and CDR2 is SQIVND (reference sequence). Every isolated RNA sample was fully reverse transcribed, so sequencing captured expressed TCRB transcripts. TCRdb's table, derived via immunoSEQ multiplex PCR, lists solely in-frame clones and lacks some. This table has fewer than 150,000 clones, about 7.1% appearing once.

This clonotype originated in a woman aged 25 to 39 in good health. The specimen was central memory CD4+ T cells from blood. The gene calls are TRBV19 and TRBJ1-5; TRBD1 matches at 8 bases. CDR3 sequence (DNA): TGTGCCAGTAGTGTACAGGGGGGTCAGCCCCAGCATTTT. Translated, it gives CASSVQGGQPQHF.